The 32 T cell receptor beta chains below all came from one sample that was sequenced in a study of blood T cell repertoires in COVID-19. Only in-frame clones appear in the TCRdb table, and some are missing; sequencing was by immunoSEQ multiplex PCR. Among roughly 90,000 clones listed, about 90% were seen once. Sequencing was performed on peripheral blood. The receptors here all came from a human donor with active COVID-19. The donor label of this sample is uncertain.

CDR3 nucleotides: TGTGCCAGCAGTTCCGATAACAGGGGGTTTCAGCCCCAGCATTTT. Translated, it gives CASSSDNRGFQPQHF. The rearrangement uses TRBV6-5 and TRBJ1-5, with TRBD1 identical over 8 bases. This CDR3 is built from 15 residues. V was pared by 4 bases and J by 6 bases, with 8 bases of the junction left unmatched. From germline, CDR1 is MNHEY and CDR2 SVGAGI.

This clone was counted once. This chain connects TRBV12-5 to TRBJ1-3; D possibly corresponds to TRBD1 (6 bases). V was clipped by 1 base and J by 0 bases, with 10 bases between them. CDR1 and CDR2 from the germline V gene are LGHNT and FRNRAP. The CDR3 is made up of 16 amino acids. CDR3 nucleotides: TGTGCTAGTGGTTTGGGGATGGGGGCCTCTGGAAACACCATATATTTT. It yields the protein CASGLGMGASGNTIYF.

V and J are TRBV7-8 and TRBJ1-6, with D perhaps matching TRBD1 (5 bases). CDR1 is SGHVS, CDR2 FQNEAQ, per germline. The CDR3 totals 14 residues. V was pared by 2 bases and J by 7 bases, with 9 bases between. DNA for the CDR3: TGTGCCAGCAGCTTAACGTGGGGCAATTCACCCCTCCACTTT. Protein product: CASSLTWGNSPLHF.

The rearrangement links TRBV27 to TRBJ1-6, with 10 bases fitting TRBD1. V shed 4 bases and J 10 bases; nucleotides not matched to a gene: 7. The CDR3 length is 15 residues. Germline loops: CDR1 MNHEY, CDR2 SMNVEV (reference sequence). CDR3 nucleotide sequence: TGTGCCAGCAGTTCCGCCGGGACAGGGGTCTCACCCCTCCACTTT. Its translation: CASSSAGTGVSPLHF.

This clone was seen a single time. The chain is built from TRBV6-2 or TRBV6-3 and TRBJ1-1; no definite D call. Trimming removed 5 bases from V and 0 bases from J, with 13 bases in between. The germline CDR1 and CDR2 sequences are MNHEY and SVGEGT. CDR3 size: 15 residues. CDR3 loop: CASSGATAMNTEAFF. The DNA of the CDR3 is TGTGCCAGCAGTGGCGCCACAGCCATGAACACTGAAGCTTTCTTT.

V and J are TRBV18 and TRBJ2-3, with 7 bases identical to TRBD1. V shed 6 bases and J 1 base; nucleotides not matched to a gene: 7. From germline, CDR1 is KGHSH and CDR2 LQKENI. This CDR3 contains 15 residues. For the CDR3, the DNA is TGTGCCAGCTCCCAGGGACAGTTGGGCACAGATACGCAGTATTTT. Encoded protein: CASSQGQLGTDTQYF. Filled out from reference TRBV18 and TRBJ2-3, the complete variable domain reads NAGVMQNPRHLVRRRGQEARLRCSPMKGHSHVYWYRQLPEEGLKFMVYLQKENIIDESGMPKERFSAEFPKEGPSILRIQQVVRGDSAAYFCASSQGQLGTDTQYFGPGTRLTVL.

CDR3 nucleotides: TGTGCCAGCAGCGGACCGGGACAGGGAAATTCACCCCTCCACTTT. Its translation is CASSGPGQGNSPLHF. The rearrangement uses TRBV25-1 and TRBJ1-6; the match to TRBD1 covers 9 bases. This CDR3 has 15 amino acids. V dropped 6 bases and J dropped 7; count of bases not matched to a gene: 7. CDR1 is MGHDK, CDR2 SYGVNS, per germline.

The chain couples TRBV29-1 to TRBJ1-2; D may be TRBD1 (5 bases). The V and J ends lost 1 base and 5 bases respectively, with 11 bases between them. Germline CDR1 and CDR2: SQVTM and ANQGSEA. The CDR3 covers 13 residues. In DNA, the CDR3 is TGCAGCGTTGAAGGGAGGGGCGGATATGGCTACACCTTC. Protein: CSVEGRGGYGYTF.

The rearrangement joins TRBV27 to TRBJ1-3; D may be TRBD1 (6 bases). Germline CDR1 reads MNHEY; CDR2 reads SMNVEV (reference sequence). The CDR3 has 14 residues. V lost 6 bases and J lost 3, with 12 bases in between. The chain's CDR3 is CASSIGGYGNTIYF. DNA for the CDR3: TGTGCCAGCAGCATAGGGGGTTATGGAAACACCATATATTTT.

The chain carries TRBV2 and TRBJ2-3; 9 bases fit TRBD1. V lost 8 bases and J lost 6; bases outside the gene matches: 12. This CDR3 region has 15 residues. CDR1 and CDR2 from the germline V gene are SNHLY and FYNNEI. The CDR3 protein is CASWGGTGRGDTQYF. CDR3 DNA: TGTGCCAGCTGGGGAGGGACAGGGAGGGGGGATACGCAGTATTTT. The full variable domain, its missing parts supplied by reference TRBV2 and TRBJ2-3, is EPEVTQTPSHQVTQMGQEVILRCVPISNHLYFYWYRQILGQKVEFLVSFYNNEISEKSEIFDDQFSVERPDGSNFTLKIRSTKLEDSAMYFCASWGGTGRGDTQYFGPGTRLTVL.

The chain couples TRBV3-1 (or the pseudogene TRBV3-2) to TRBJ1-5; 10 bases are shared with TRBD1. Trimming cost V 0 bases and J 5 bases; bases outside gene matches: 4. The CDR3 is 16 amino acids. Germline V gene data show CDR1 as LGHDT and CDR2 as YNNKEL (reference sequence). The CDR3 nucleotides are TGTGCCAGCAGCCAAGATGGGACAGGGGCTTATCAGCCCCAGCATTTT. It translates to CASSQDGTGAYQPQHF.

The J gene is TRBJ1-1, the V gene TRBV14; no firm D call. V was clipped by 0 bases and J by 1 base, with 3 bases between them. Germline V gene data show CDR1 as SGHDN and CDR2 as FVKESK. The CDR3 is made up of 13 amino acids. The CDR3 DNA reads TGTGCCAGCAGCCAAGACGGGAACACTGAAGCTTTCTTT. Its translation is CASSQDGNTEAFF. Variable domain in full (rest from reference TRBV14 and TRBJ1-1): EAGVTQFPSHSVIEKGQTVTLRCDPISGHDNLYWYRRVMGKEIKFLLHFVKESKQDESGMPNNRFLAERTGGTYSTLKVQPAELEDSGVYFCASSQDGNTEAFFGQGTRLTVV.

The genes are TRBV7-2 and TRBJ2-3; TRBD1 agrees at 7 bases. This CDR3 has 14 residues. Germline V gene sequence: CDR1 SGHTA, CDR2 FQGNSA. Trimming at V came to 4 bases and at J to 4 bases, leaving 5 bases not matched to a gene. CDR3 sequence reads: CASSSTGFPDTQYF. Here the CDR3 DNA reads TGTGCCAGCAGCTCGACAGGGTTTCCAGATACGCAGTATTTT.

This clone has a handful of counts. This chain uses TRBV4-2 with TRBJ1-5; D possibly corresponds to TRBD1 (6 bases). Germline V CDR1 and CDR2: LGHNA, YNFKEQ. V shed 1 base and J shed 2 bases, with 6 bases lying between them. This CDR3 is built from 14 residues. CDR3 protein: CASSQGTGNQPQHF. The DNA for the CDR3 is TGTGCCAGCAGCCAAGGGACAGGCAATCAGCCCCAGCATTTT.

This clone was found once. The rearrangement links TRBV10-3 to TRBJ2-1; 7 bases align to TRBD1. This CDR3 is 14 amino acids long. J gave up 8 bases and V 7 bases, and 11 bases lay outside the gene matches. Germline V gene lookup returns CDR1 ENHRY and CDR2 SYGVKD. CDR3 coding DNA: TGTGCCATCAAGGTCCAGGGACAGAGCGATGAGCAGTTCTTC. Translation: CAIKVQGQSDEQFF.

The chain recombines TRBV14 with TRBJ1-2; a possible D gene is TRBD1 (5 bases). This CDR3 is built from 17 residues. CDR1 is SGHDN, CDR2 FVKESK, per germline. V was clipped by 0 bases and J by 4 bases, with 18 bases between them. CDR3: CASSQDLGQGGRYGYTF. The CDR3 DNA reads as TGTGCCAGCAGCCAAGATCTCGGCCAGGGAGGTCGCTATGGCTACACCTTC. The whole variable domain, filled in from reference TRBV14 and TRBJ1-2, reads EAGVTQFPSHSVIEKGQTVTLRCDPISGHDNLYWYRRVMGKEIKFLLHFVKESKQDESGMPNNRFLAERTGGTYSTLKVQPAELEDSGVYFCASSQDLGQGGRYGYTFGSGTRLTVV.

This chain links TRBV2 with TRBJ2-1; tentatively, D is TRBD2 (6 bases). The CDR3 consists of 17 residues. V lost 2 bases and J lost 5, with 19 bases in between. Germline V gene data show CDR1 as SNHLY and CDR2 as FYNNEI. This CDR3 reads CASSEPGITSSHNEQFF. The DNA for the CDR3 is TGTGCCAGCAGTGAACCGGGTATAACTAGCAGCCACAATGAGCAGTTCTTC.

The chain couples TRBV9 to TRBJ2-1, with 9 positions matching TRBD2. Germline assignment: CDR1 SGDLS and CDR2 YYNGEE. This CDR3 is 13 amino acids long. The trim removed 5 bases at V and 9 bases at J, leaving 6 bases unmatched. In nucleotides, the CDR3 is TGTGCCAGCAGGCGGGGGGGCCTTGGTGAGCAGTTCTTC. It is translated as CASRRGGLGEQFF.

Here the CDR3 reads CASSLDGQLNTEAFF. As DNA, the CDR3 is TGTGCCAGCAGCTTGGACGGACAGCTGAACACTGAAGCTTTCTTT. This rearrangement joins TRBV7-3 to TRBJ1-1, with D possibly being TRBD1 (6 bases). The CDR3 is 15 residues long. Deletions cut 3 bases from V and 0 bases from J, with 11 bases between. CDR1 and CDR2 from the germline V gene are SGHTA and FQGTGA.

The gene calls are TRBV6-6 and TRBJ1-1, with a weak D call TRBD1 (6 bases). The germline V gene has CDR1 MNHNY and CDR2 SVGAGI (reference sequence). CDR3 length equals 13 residues. V was trimmed by 1 base and J by 8 bases, leaving 11 bases between them. The CDR3 protein is CASSYFQDSEAFF. Written as DNA, the CDR3 is TGTGCCAGCAGTTACTTCCAGGACAGCGAAGCTTTCTTT.

The gene calls are TRBV7-9 and TRBJ1-2; the D gene is possibly TRBD1 (6 bases). V lost 3 bases to trimming and J lost 0 bases, with 14 bases between them. CDR3 length: 16 amino acids. Germline assignment: CDR1 SEHNR and CDR2 FQNEAQ (reference sequence). The CDR3 DNA follows: TGTGCCAGCAGCTTTGGACAGACAGCAGCTAACTATGGCTACACCTTC. It translates to CASSFGQTAANYGYTF.

This clone occurred once. The chain recombines TRBV10-2 with TRBJ2-2, with 8 nucleotides matching TRBD1. Unmatched junction bases numbered 7, after V lost 6 bases and J lost 4 bases. The CDR3 spans 15 residues. The V gene's germline CDR1 is WSHSY and CDR2 SAAADI. CDR3 in DNA: TGCGCCAGCAGCCTGACAGGGGTCCGCACCGGGGAGCTGTTTTTT. It codes for CASSLTGVRTGELFF.

The CDR3 protein is CASSLSQGAYEAFF. DNA for the CDR3: TGCGCCAGCAGCCTGTCACAGGGGGCTTATGAAGCTTTCTTT. The chain couples TRBV5-1 to TRBJ1-1; TRBD1 matches at 9 bases. Germline V gene sequence: CDR1 SGHRS, CDR2 YFSETQ. The CDR3 sequence is 14 residues long. Trimming cost V 4 bases and J 7 bases; bases outside gene matches: 8.

J is TRBJ2-7 and V is TRBV14; tentatively, D is TRBD1 (6 bases). Per the germline V gene, CDR1 is SGHDN and CDR2 is FVKESK. The CDR3 length is 12 residues. The V gene lost 4 bases and the J gene lost 3 bases, with 7 bases spanning the gap. CDR3 sequence (DNA): TGTGCCAGCAGCCGGACAGTCTACGAGCAGTACTTC. Its protein product is CASSRTVYEQYF.

The gene calls are TRBV11-2 and TRBJ2-1, with D perhaps matching TRBD2 (7 bases). There are 16 residues in the CDR3. Trimming shortened V by 1 base and J by 5 bases, and 15 bases separated the two germline ends. In germline, CDR1 is SGHAT, CDR2 FQNNGV. The CDR3 region is CASSLGGRGAHNEQFF. For the CDR3, the DNA is TGTGCCAGCAGCTTAGGGGGACGGGGGGCACACAATGAGCAGTTCTTC.

The chain carries TRBV6-5 and TRBJ1-5; TRBD1 agrees at 9 bases. CDR1 and CDR2 from the germline V gene are MNHEY and SVGAGI. The trim removed 8 bases at V and 5 bases at J, leaving 10 bases unmatched. The CDR3 consists of 15 residues. CDR3 in DNA: TGTGCCAGCCAGATTAGGGACAGGGCCGATCAGCCCCAGCATTTT. Its protein is CASQIRDRADQPQHF.

V gene TRBV19 combines with J gene TRBJ1-2, with D unclear. Trimming pared 6 bases from V and 6 bases from J, leaving 17 bases between. CDR1 and CDR2 from the germline V gene are LNHDA and SQIVND (reference sequence). The CDR3 consists of 14 residues. The CDR3 DNA reads as TGTGCCAGTAGCTTGGGCCGACCTTCGGATGGCTACACCTTC. Its translation is CASSLGRPSDGYTF.

This clone was detected once. The chain uses TRBV4-1 and TRBJ1-5, with TRBD1 as a possible D gene (6 bases). The CDR3 sequence is 16 residues long. Looked up from germline, CDR1 is MGHRA and CDR2 is YSYEKL. The V end was cut by 0 bases, the J end by 3 bases, with 12 bases between. In DNA, the CDR3 is TGCGCCAGCAGCCAAGAGCCACAGGGATTCAATCAGCCCCAGCATTTT. This translates into CASSQEPQGFNQPQHF.

This sequence joins TRBV19 and TRBJ2-7, with D possibly matching TRBD2 (6 bases). V was pared by 5 bases and J by 5 bases, with 16 bases between. The V gene's germline CDR1 is LNHDA and CDR2 SQIVND (reference sequence). The CDR3 is 14 amino acids. The CDR3 sequence is CASSRRGANDEQYF. Written as DNA, the CDR3 is TGTGCCAGTAGTCGGAGGGGCGCAAACGACGAGCAGTACTTC.

The V gene is TRBV4-1, the J gene TRBJ1-6; D possibly corresponds to TRBD1 (5 bases). The germline V gene has CDR1 MGHRA and CDR2 YSYEKL. The germline V and J ends were trimmed by 4 bases and 9 bases, with 19 bases remaining between them. The CDR3 extends over 16 amino acids. CDR3 region: CASSRAGGELGSPLHF. The DNA for the CDR3 is TGCGCCAGCAGCCGAGCCGGAGGGGAATTGGGTTCACCCCTCCACTTT.

CDR3 nucleotide sequence: TGCGCCAGCAGCTTGGGGCAGGCGGGCACCGGGGAGCTGTTTTTT. As protein: CASSLGQAGTGELFF. The rearrangement links TRBV5-1 to TRBJ2-2; D is possibly TRBD2 (5 bases). The ends were cut back, 0 bases at V and 4 bases at J, with 10 bases in the middle. Germline loops: CDR1 SGHRS, CDR2 YFSETQ. The CDR3 has 15 amino acids.

The gene calls are TRBV6-2 or TRBV6-3 and TRBJ2-7, with 8 positions matching TRBD1. V trimming: 5 bases; J trimming: 3 bases; junction bases outside the gene matches: 18. The CDR3 extends over 18 amino acids. Germline CDR1 and CDR2: MNHEY and SVGEGT. DNA for the CDR3: TGTGCCAGCAGTCCGCCACCCGGACAGGGTCTACGGAGCTACGAGCAGTACTTC. The encoded protein is CASSPPPGQGLRSYEQYF.